The next 23 T cell receptor beta chains were all read from a single sample in a study of T cells in Graves' hyperthyroidism and ophthalmopathy (dated by TCRdb to between 2018 and 2021). Libraries were made using multiplex PCR. Sequencing instrument: Illumina HiSeq 2000. The TCR beta CDR3 regions were amplified from RNA transcripts. The TCR CDR3 was subjected to a first round of RT-PCR using the HTBI primer set and the Qiagen OneStep RT-PCR kit. TCRdb reprocessing: public reads trimmed at Q25 with fastp, clones called with MiXCR, in-frame beta chains kept. Rows are combined by CDR3 protein, so each entry shows the most common genes and DNA. Across this sample there are around 100,000 distinct CDR3 sequences, with roughly 50% seen only once. About 26% of the sample comes from the top ten. The sample taken for sequencing was blood. These receptors came from a man aged 40-55 years with Graves' hyperthyroidism.

As to this clonotype: A much bigger clone sits one base away, suggesting this may be a read error. The CDR3: CASRLQGLNYEQHF. DNA of the CDR3: TGTGCCAGCAGACTACAGGGATTAAACTACGAGCAGCACTTC. The chain employs TRBV7-2 and TRBJ2-7, with D perhaps TRBD1 (6 bases). The CDR3 spans 14 residues. The germline CDR1 and CDR2 sequences are SGHTA and FQGNSA.

This clonotype showed up many times. The chain couples TRBV12-3 or TRBV12-4 to TRBJ2-5; 14 bases fit TRBD2. V lost 5 bases, J lost 2 bases, and 4 bases stayed unmatched. CDR3 length: 16 residues. The CDR3 sequence is CASSHGTSGGQETQYF. Written as DNA, the CDR3 is TGTGCCAGCAGTCACGGGACTAGCGGGGGACAAGAGACCCAGTACTTC.

The V gene is TRBV2, the J gene TRBJ1-2, with D uncertain. Germline V gives CDR1 SNHLY, CDR2 FYNNEI. The CDR3 totals 12 residues. The V end lost 8 bases, the J end lost 2 bases, and 9 bases lay between the germline ends. CDR3 protein: CASGGGNYGYTF. CDR3 bases: TGTGCCAGCGGTGGAGGGAACTATGGCTACACCTTC.

As for this clonotype: Germline is not matched at one junction end, which may reflect a read error. The chain combines TRBV7-9 with TRBJ2-3; D might be TRBD2 (7 bases). The CDR3 loop spans 19 amino acids. The germline V gene encodes CDR1 SEHNR and CDR2 FQNEAQ (reference sequence). CDR3 sequence (DNA): TGCGCCAGCAGCCAAGATGGGGCGGGGGCTAGCCCCGCTCGGGATACGCAGTATTTT. Translation gives CASSQDGAGASPARDTQYF.

The CDR3 DNA is TGTGCCAGCAGCGCTACAGGGGGCGCCGGGAAGGACGAGCAGTACTTC. Its translation is CASSATGGAGKDEQYF. This sequence joins TRBV9 and TRBJ2-7, with 9 positions matching TRBD1. V lost 3 bases and J lost 5; bases outside the gene matches: 12. Germline V gives CDR1 SGDLS, CDR2 YYNGEE. This CDR3 is built from 16 residues.

The chain carries TRBV30 and TRBJ2-3, with 8 bases fitting TRBD2. This CDR3 region has 16 residues. Germline lookup yields CDR1 GTSNPN and CDR2 SVGIG (reference sequence). V shed 0 bases, J shed 6 bases, and the junction held 11 bases outside the gene matches. The CDR3 spells CAWSVHGRGATDTQYF. The CDR3 region has the DNA TGTGCCTGGAGTGTACACGGGCGGGGGGCGACTGATACGCAGTATTTT.

The sample holds a few counts of this clonotype. This chain uses TRBV18 with TRBJ2-5, with no clear D. This CDR3 has 12 amino acids. Germline CDR1 KGHSH, CDR2 LQKENI. The V and J ends lost 0 bases and 5 bases respectively, with 4 bases between them. As DNA, the CDR3 is TGTGCCAGCTCACCACCAGGGGAGACCCAGTACTTC. Translated, it gives CASSPPGETQYF.

The chain recombines TRBV5-5 with TRBJ2-3; 11 nucleotides match TRBD2. Germline CDR1 and CDR2: SGHKS and YYEKEE (reference sequence). The CDR3 is 16 amino acids. V dropped 4 bases and J dropped 11; count of bases not matched to a gene: 15. This chain's CDR3 is CASSTLAGGSYNEQYF. In nucleotides, the CDR3 is TGTGCCAGCAGCACGCTAGCGGGGGGATCCTACAATGAGCAGTATTTT.

This clonotype showed up just a few times. The chain couples TRBV6-5 to TRBJ1-3; D gene ambiguous. Trimming left V 0 bases short and J 3 bases short, with 9 bases between. This CDR3 is built from 15 residues. Per the germline V gene, CDR1 is MNHEY and CDR2 is SVGAGI. The CDR3, as DNA: TGTGCCAGCAGTTACTCGGCGAGGTTTGGAAACACCATATATTTT. Protein sequence: CASSYSARFGNTIYF.

This clonotype was observed many times. In DNA form, the CDR3 reads TGTGCCAGCAGACAGGGGGCCTACGAGCAGTACTTC. Encoded protein: CASRQGAYEQYF. This chain uses TRBV12-3 or TRBV12-4 with TRBJ2-7; 8 positions match TRBD1. The CDR3 has 12 residues. Losses at the gene ends were 6 bases for V and 2 bases for J; bases not matched to a gene: 0.

A remark on this clonotype: Just one base apart from a much larger clone, this may be a read error. The chain combines TRBV6-2 or TRBV6-3 with TRBJ2-1; 10 nucleotides line up with TRBD2. Germline-derived CDR1 and CDR2 are MNHEY and SVGEGT. The CDR3 length is 17 residues. The ends lost 6 bases at V and 10 bases at J; junction bases unmatched: 18. This CDR3 reads CASRVPIEREGQEEQFF. In DNA form, the CDR3 reads TGTGCCAGCAGGGTGCCTATCGAGCGGGAGGGCCAGGAGGAGCAGTTCTTC.

The gene calls are TRBV27 and TRBJ1-4; tentatively, D is TRBD1 (5 bases). From germline, CDR1 is MNHEY and CDR2 SMNVEV (reference sequence). Trimming left V 4 bases short and J 7 bases short, with 16 bases between. This CDR3 has 15 amino acids. This chain's CDR3 is CASSSVGDRGEKLFF. The CDR3 DNA follows: TGTGCCAGCAGTTCCGTGGGCGACAGAGGTGAAAAACTGTTTTTT.

This clonotype was counted between two and nine times. This chain joins TRBV4-3 and TRBJ2-1; 16 bases align to TRBD2. Trimming cost V 0 bases and J 8 bases; bases outside gene matches: 1. CDR1 and CDR2 (germline): LGHNA, YSLEER. The CDR3 length is 16 residues. DNA for the CDR3: TGCGCCAGCAGCCAAGACGGGACTAGCGGGGGGGATGAGCAGTTCTTC. Protein: CASSQDGTSGGDEQFF.

The chain uses TRBV20-1 and TRBJ2-1; D call uncertain. V was cut by 3 bases and J by 2 bases, with 11 bases left in between. Germline lookup yields CDR1 DFQATT and CDR2 SNEGSKA (reference sequence). The CDR3 consists of 14 residues. CDR3 nucleotides: TGCAGTGCTAGGGCGGCGGATACCTACAATGAGCAGTTCTTC. Translated: CSARAADTYNEQFF.

Remarks on this clonotype: This could be a read error, since a much larger clone is one nucleotide away. The chain recombines TRBV12-3 or TRBV12-4 with TRBJ2-1; 12 bases align to TRBD2. CDR3 length equals 16 residues. The CDR3 loop reads CASTLSTSGSLHERFF. In DNA, the CDR3 is TGTGCCAGCACTCTATCGACTAGCGGGAGTTTGCATGAGCGGTTCTTC.

As to this clonotype: The junction and the germline gene differ at one end; a read error may be behind it. The CDR3, as DNA: TGTGCTAGCAGTGATGGGGGGACCCAGTACTTC. This sequence encodes CASSDGGTQYF. V is TRBV2 and J is TRBJ2-5; TRBD1 or TRBD2 may be the D gene (5 bases each). CDR3 size: 11 residues. Germline lookup yields CDR1 SNHLY and CDR2 FYNNEI.

This clonotype was counted ten times or more. This rearrangement joins TRBV2 to TRBJ2-3; a possible D gene is TRBD2 (5 bases). CDR3 length equals 13 residues. CDR1 and CDR2 from the germline V gene are SNHLY and FYNNEI. The V and J ends lost 10 bases and 2 bases respectively, with 13 bases between them. The CDR3 is CATQPGSTDTQYF. In DNA form, the CDR3 reads TGTGCCACCCAACCGGGGTCCACAGATACGCAGTATTTT.

Remarks on this clonotype: A much larger clone differs by one base, so this may be a read error. V is TRBV6-1 and J is TRBJ1-2; TRBD1 is a possible D gene (5 bases). Trimming pared 11 bases from V and 5 bases from J, leaving 24 bases between. The CDR3 consists of 15 residues. In germline, CDR1 is MNHNS, CDR2 SASEGT. CDR3 in amino acids: CAGISPGVGGYGYTF. DNA for the CDR3: TGTGCCGGCATTTCCCCGGGGGTAGGAGGTTATGGCTACACCTTC.

This clonotype was seen many times. This CDR3 is CSALRGGSSYNEQFF. DNA of the CDR3: TGCAGTGCCCTTAGGGGGGGGAGCTCCTACAATGAGCAGTTCTTC. The chain links TRBV20-1 to TRBJ2-1, with a weak D call TRBD2 (7 bases). V lost 6 bases to trimming and J lost 0 bases, with 15 bases between them. This CDR3 contains 15 residues. Germline CDR1 DFQATT, CDR2 SNEGSKA (reference sequence).

The sample holds many counts of this clonotype. The V call is TRBV9, the J call TRBJ2-2, with no clear D. Per the germline V gene, CDR1 is SGDLS and CDR2 is YYNGEE. The length of the CDR3 is 14 residues. Trimming left V 0 bases short and J 4 bases short, with 7 bases between. This chain's CDR3 is CASSVGPLTGELFF. The CDR3 DNA sequence: TGTGCCAGCAGCGTAGGACCCCTCACCGGGGAGCTGTTTTTT.

In its sample, this clonotype was seen many times. The V gene is TRBV19, the J gene TRBJ1-4, with D uncertain. CDR1 and CDR2 (germline): LNHDA, SQIVND (reference sequence). The V end was cut by 3 bases, the J end by 5 bases, with 4 bases between. The CDR3 is made up of 12 amino acids. DNA of the CDR3: TGTGCCAGTAGTATTGAAAATGAAAAACTGTTTTTT. Translation: CASSIENEKLFF. The complete variable domain, with remaining parts taken from reference TRBV19 and TRBJ1-4, reads DGGITQSPKYLFRKEGQNVTLSCEQNLNHDAMYWYRQDPGQGLRLIYYSQIVNDFQKGDIAEGYSVSREKKESFPLTVTSAQKNPTAFYLCASSIENEKLFFGSGTQLSVL.

In this sample, this clonotype turned up many times. In DNA form, the CDR3 reads TGTGCCAGCAGCTTTGTGGTCACTGAAGCTTTCTTT. This sequence encodes CASSFVVTEAFF. The J gene is TRBJ1-1, the V gene TRBV7-2, with D unresolved. CDR3 length equals 12 residues. Trimming left V 3 bases short and J 4 bases short, with 6 bases between. The germline V gene encodes CDR1 SGHTA and CDR2 FQGNSA.

Comments on this clonotype: This may stem from a read error, because a much larger clone lies one nucleotide away. The CDR3 end shows no conserved phenylalanine or tryptophan, and so a read error is likely. The chain couples TRBV6-6 to TRBJ1-1, with 7 bases fitting TRBD1. The germline gives CDR1 MNHNY, CDR2 SVGAGI (reference sequence). CDR3 size: 15 residues. The V gene end was trimmed by 5 bases and the J gene end by 6 bases; junction bases not matched to a gene: 12. This CDR3 is CASSLDPGGVAEAFL. The DNA for the CDR3 is TGTGCCAGCAGTCTTGACCCAGGGGGTGTCGCTGAAGCTTTCCTT.